The 12 T cell receptor beta chains in this list originate from one sample, sequenced in a study of blood T cell repertoires in COVID-19. Measured with immunoSEQ multiplex PCR; TCRdb has only the in-frame clones, and not every one. Among roughly 230,000 clones listed, roughly 80% were seen once. Sequencing used peripheral blood. Receptor source: a man aged 45-65 years with active or convalescent COVID-19.

The rearrangement joins TRBV6-1 to TRBJ1-1; 8 positions match TRBD1. V shed 3 bases and J 5 bases; nucleotides not matched to a gene: 2. The germline CDR1 and CDR2 sequences are MNHNS and SASEGT. This CDR3 spans 13 amino acids. The DNA for the CDR3 is TGTGCCAGCAGTGACAGGGGGCGGACTGAAGCTTTCTTT. It is translated as CASSDRGRTEAFF.

This clone was counted only a few times. The J gene is TRBJ2-7, the V gene TRBV6-1, with D possibly TRBD2 on 6 matching bases. CDR1 is MNHNS, CDR2 SASEGT, per germline. The CDR3 has 17 amino acids. Trimming took 4 bases from V and 2 from J, leaving 21 bases between them. The DNA of the CDR3 is TGTGCCAGCAGTGCGCCTTCGGGGCGGGGACTCCCCTACGAGCAGTACTTC. Translated, it gives CASSAPSGRGLPYEQYF.

In this sample, this clone turned up once. The rearrangement links TRBV5-4 to TRBJ2-1; the match to TRBD2 covers 13 bases. CDR1 is SGHNT, CDR2 YYREEE, per germline (reference sequence). There are 13 residues in the CDR3. The J segment lost 15 bases and the V segment lost 3 bases, leaving 6 bases of the junction unmatched. The CDR3 bases are TGTGCCAGCAGCTCCACTAGCGGGGGGGGGTTGTTCTTC. Amino acid sequence: CASSSTSGGGLFF.

The chain couples TRBV13 to TRBJ2-3, with 8 bases matching TRBD2. Per the germline V gene, CDR1 is PRHDT and CDR2 is FYEKMQ (reference sequence). Trimming at V came to 0 bases and at J to 11 bases, leaving 1 base not matched to a gene. The CDR3 consists of 12 residues. CDR3 amino acids: CASSLGRGVQYF. The CDR3, as DNA: TGTGCCAGCAGCTTAGGGCGGGGGGTGCAGTATTTT. Based on the CDR3 plus reference TRBV13 and TRBJ2-3, the full variable domain is AAGVIQSPRHLIKEKRETATLKCYPIPRHDTVYWYQQGPGQDPQFLISFYEKMQSDKGSIPDRFSAQQFSDYHSELNMSSLELGDSALYFCASSLGRGVQYFGPGTRLTVL.

This clone has just one count. The chain links TRBV4-1 to TRBJ1-2; D is unresolved. CDR1 is MGHRA and CDR2 is YSYEKL in the germline V gene. The ends were cut back, 4 bases at V and 2 bases at J, with 14 bases in the middle. This CDR3 spans 15 amino acids. CDR3 in amino acids: CASSRENTANYGYTF. The CDR3 DNA reads as TGCGCCAGCAGCCGGGAGAACACTGCGAACTATGGCTACACCTTC.

This chain joins TRBV27 and TRBJ2-1; 10 bases are a match to TRBD2. In germline, CDR1 is MNHEY, CDR2 SMNVEV (reference sequence). V trimming: 2 bases; J trimming: 12 bases; junction bases outside the gene matches: 7. The CDR3 covers 14 residues. In DNA form, the CDR3 reads TGTGCCAGCAGTTTAACCAGCGGGGGGGCCTCGCAGTTCTTC. It yields the protein CASSLTSGGASQFF.

V usage is TRBV28 and J usage is TRBJ2-3, with 10 bases matching TRBD2. Trimming removed 6 bases from V and 2 bases from J; junction bases left unmatched: 5. The CDR3 covers 15 residues. Germline V lookup: CDR1 MDHEN, CDR2 SYDVKM. The CDR3 protein is CASSTTSGYTDTQYF. DNA for the CDR3: TGTGCCAGCAGCACGACTAGCGGGTACACAGATACGCAGTATTTT. Filled out from reference TRBV28 and TRBJ2-3, the complete variable domain reads DVKVTQSSRYLVKRTGEKVFLECVQDMDHENMFWYRQDPGLGLRLIYFSYDVKMKEKGDIPEGYSVSREKKERFSLILESASTNQTSMYLCASSTTSGYTDTQYFGPGTRLTVL.

The chain links TRBV19 to TRBJ2-7; possible D gene TRBD1, 5 bases. Germline CDR1 reads LNHDA; CDR2 reads SQIVND (reference sequence). V was trimmed by 4 bases and J by 7 bases, leaving 14 bases between them. The length of the CDR3 is 13 residues. This CDR3 is CASSTTQGGEQYF. The DNA for the CDR3 is TGTGCCAGTAGTACAACTCAGGGTGGAGAGCAGTACTTC. Based on the CDR3 plus reference TRBV19 and TRBJ2-7, the full variable domain is DGGITQSPKYLFRKEGQNVTLSCEQNLNHDAMYWYRQDPGQGLRLIYYSQIVNDFQKGDIAEGYSVSREKKESFPLTVTSAQKNPTAFYLCASSTTQGGEQYFGPGTRLTVT.

This clone appeared once. The same CDR3 arises from other DNA sequences in this sample as well. The chain employs TRBV19 and TRBJ2-3; a weak D match, TRBD2 (7 bases). The CDR3 is made up of 16 amino acids. The germline V gene encodes CDR1 LNHDA and CDR2 SQIVND (reference sequence). V lost 1 base, J lost 1 base, and 12 bases lay in between. CDR3 bases: TGTGCCAGTAGTATAGGAGGCGGGGGCGGCACAGATACGCAGTATTTT. This encodes CASSIGGGGGTDTQYF.

J is TRBJ2-7 and V is TRBV9; the match to TRBD2 covers 11 bases. This CDR3 has 16 residues. With V trimmed by 3 bases and J by 4 bases, 9 bases remained unmatched. The germline V gene encodes CDR1 SGDLS and CDR2 YYNGEE. The CDR3 reads CASSAGLAADVYEQYF. CDR3 in DNA: TGTGCCAGCAGCGCGGGACTAGCGGCAGATGTATACGAGCAGTACTTC.

This chain connects TRBV4-1 to TRBJ2-7, with D perhaps matching TRBD1 (5 bases). The V end was cut by 2 bases, the J end by 4 bases, with 12 bases between. The CDR3 is 14 residues long. In germline, CDR1 is MGHRA, CDR2 YSYEKL. This chain's CDR3 is CASSQQGQEYEQYF. The DNA for the CDR3 is TGCGCCAGCAGCCAACAGGGTCAGGAATACGAGCAGTACTTC.

The V gene is TRBV9, the J gene TRBJ1-3, with D maybe TRBD1 (5 bases). V lost 0 bases, J lost 0 bases, and 16 bases lay in between. The CDR3 spans 18 residues. Germline values: CDR1 SGDLS, CDR2 YYNGEE. Written as DNA, the CDR3 is TGTGCCAGCAGCGTAGCGTCCGGCAGGGTGTACTCTGGAAACACCATATATTTT. Amino acid sequence: CASSVASGRVYSGNTIYF.